This record looks at one T cell receptor (beta chain) sequence and its context. This record belongs to a study of blood T cell repertoires in COVID-19. Assay used: immunoSEQ multiplex PCR; TCRdb lists only in-frame clones, some missing. This table holds under 80,000 clones, 86% found once. Germline V gene sequence: CDR1 SGHNT, CDR2 YENEEA. The CDR3 totals 20 residues. The germline V and J ends were trimmed by 5 bases and 2 bases, with 31 bases remaining between them. Sequencing input: peripheral blood. This sequence originates from a man in his fifties with active COVID-19. The V call is TRBV11-3, the J call TRBJ2-7, with D possibly being TRBD2 (6 bases). The chain's CDR3 is CASSPRRFNRGTDGTYEQYF. CDR3 nucleotide sequence: TGTGCCAGCAGCCCCCGACGGTTCAACCGGGGGACTGACGGTACCTACGAGCAGTACTTC.